In its sample, the clone carrying this T cell receptor beta chain was seen many times. Its target is not known. V was clipped by 5 bases and J by 1 base; unmatched bases: 5. Germline CDR1 and CDR2: KGHDR and SFDVKD. The length of the CDR3 is 16 residues. Molecular-barcoded quantitative 5'-RACE produced these TCR beta libraries. TCRdb used MiXCR to reprocess the 5' RACE reads, holding one entry per CDR3 protein. The table has fewer than 550,000 distinct CDR3 sequences, approximately 5.3% seen once. The sample belongs to a study of CD8 T cells in ankylosing spondylitis. Whole-study findings and limits: What seemed typical of ankylosing spondylitis blood was a TCR beta motif built from several highly homologous variants.

The sample comprised blood, either unsorted or a sorted T cell fraction (not recorded which). V and J are TRBV24-1 and TRBJ2-2, with TRBD2 matching 8 bases. The receptor's source is a male donor with ankylosing spondylitis. The CDR3 sequence: CATSGGLAGNTGELFF. The CDR3 region has the DNA TGTGCCACCAGTGGAGGCCTAGCGGGGAACACCGGGGAGCTGTTTTTT.